This TCR beta chain stems from a study of blood T cells in healthy people across ages. Whole-study context: Every two T cells gave about one barcoded beta molecule via template switching.

The sample holds a few counts of this clonotype. The antigen remains unidentified. Notes on the study in general: Possibly, changes in expanded clonotypes were confounded because donor CMV status was unknown. Observed TCR beta diversity per million T cells went down as age went up. This fall followed a roughly linear course with age.

PCR was performed a second time for 7 to 11 cycles using a sample-barcoded 5' primer and a J-beta primer mix. TCRdb ran MiXCR on the 5' RACE reads and lists one entry per CDR3 protein. Here the sample spans roughly 680,000 distinct CDR3 sequences, 20% to 25% being singletons. V was shortened by 1 base and J by 5 bases, with 14 bases between the two germline ends. This CDR3 spans 15 amino acids. Looked up from germline, CDR1 is MDHEN and CDR2 is SYDVKM. The chain is built from TRBV28 and TRBJ2-5; D remains unclear. This receptor was identified in a man between 65 and 80 years old in good health. Sequencing input: blood. CDR3 region: CASSLSSIVGETQYF. CDR3 coding DNA: TGTGCCAGCAGTTTATCGTCCATAGTAGGGGAGACCCAGTACTTC.